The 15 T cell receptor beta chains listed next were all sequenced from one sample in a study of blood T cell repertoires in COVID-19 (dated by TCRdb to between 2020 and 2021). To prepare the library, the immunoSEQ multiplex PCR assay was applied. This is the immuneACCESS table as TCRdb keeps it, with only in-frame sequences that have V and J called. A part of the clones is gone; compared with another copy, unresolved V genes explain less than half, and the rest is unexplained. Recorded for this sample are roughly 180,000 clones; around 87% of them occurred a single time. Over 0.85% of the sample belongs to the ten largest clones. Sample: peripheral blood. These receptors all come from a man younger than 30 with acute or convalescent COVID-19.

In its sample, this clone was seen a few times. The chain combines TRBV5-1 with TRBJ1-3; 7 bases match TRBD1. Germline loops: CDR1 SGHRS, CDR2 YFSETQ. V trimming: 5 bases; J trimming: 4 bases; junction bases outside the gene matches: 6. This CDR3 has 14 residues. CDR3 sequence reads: CASRHTGDGNTIYF. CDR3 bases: TGCGCCAGCAGACACACAGGGGACGGAAACACCATATATTTT.

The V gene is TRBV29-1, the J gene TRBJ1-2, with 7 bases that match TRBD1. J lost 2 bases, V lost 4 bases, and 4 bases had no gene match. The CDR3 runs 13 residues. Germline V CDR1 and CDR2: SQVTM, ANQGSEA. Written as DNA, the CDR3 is TGCAGCGTTGTTCGGACAGGCAACTATGGCTACACCTTC. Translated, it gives CSVVRTGNYGYTF.

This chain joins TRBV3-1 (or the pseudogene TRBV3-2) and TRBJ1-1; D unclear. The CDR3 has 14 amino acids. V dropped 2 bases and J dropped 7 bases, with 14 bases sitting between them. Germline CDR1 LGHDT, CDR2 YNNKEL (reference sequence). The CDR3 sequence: CASSQSRGSVEAFF. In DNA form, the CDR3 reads TGTGCCAGCAGCCAAAGTCGAGGATCGGTTGAAGCTTTCTTT.

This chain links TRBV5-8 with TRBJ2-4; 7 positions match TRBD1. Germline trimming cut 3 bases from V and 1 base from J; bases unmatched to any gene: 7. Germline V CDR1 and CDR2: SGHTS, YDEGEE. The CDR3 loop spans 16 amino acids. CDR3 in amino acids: CASSWNRGHAKNIQYF. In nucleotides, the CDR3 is TGTGCCAGCAGCTGGAACAGGGGTCACGCCAAAAACATTCAGTACTTC.

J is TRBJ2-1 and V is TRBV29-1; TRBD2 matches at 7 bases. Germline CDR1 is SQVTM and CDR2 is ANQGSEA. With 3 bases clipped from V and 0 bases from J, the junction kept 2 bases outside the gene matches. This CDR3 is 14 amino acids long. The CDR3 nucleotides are TGCAGCGTTGAGGGGGGGTACTCCTACAATGAGCAGTTCTTC. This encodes CSVEGGYSYNEQFF.

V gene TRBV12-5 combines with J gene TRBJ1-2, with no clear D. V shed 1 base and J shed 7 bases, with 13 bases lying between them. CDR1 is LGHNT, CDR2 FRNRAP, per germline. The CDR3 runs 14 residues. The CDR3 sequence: CASGLASQRSGYTF. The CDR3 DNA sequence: TGTGCTAGTGGTTTGGCGTCGCAACGGTCTGGCTACACCTTC.

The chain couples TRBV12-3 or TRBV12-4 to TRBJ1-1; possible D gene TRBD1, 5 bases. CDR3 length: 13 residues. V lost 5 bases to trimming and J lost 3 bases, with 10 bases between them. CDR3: CASSPGLHTEAFF. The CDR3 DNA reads TGTGCCAGCAGTCCGGGACTGCACACTGAAGCTTTCTTT.

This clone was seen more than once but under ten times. The CDR3 region has the DNA TGTGCCAGCAGCCCCCTCGGGGAGACATTTAACACTGAAGCTTTCTTT. This codes for CASSPLGETFNTEAFF. The genes are TRBV4-2 and TRBJ1-1; no clear D. The CDR3 consists of 16 residues. V was trimmed by 4 bases and J by 2 bases, leaving 17 bases between them. The germline V gene has CDR1 LGHNA and CDR2 YNFKEQ.

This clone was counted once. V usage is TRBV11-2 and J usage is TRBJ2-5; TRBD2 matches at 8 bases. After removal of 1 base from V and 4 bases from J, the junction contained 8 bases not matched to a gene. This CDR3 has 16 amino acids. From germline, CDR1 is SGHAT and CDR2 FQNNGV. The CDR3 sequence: CASSLGAFGGGETQYF. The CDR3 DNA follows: TGTGCCAGCAGCTTAGGTGCTTTCGGGGGGGGAGAGACCCAGTACTTC. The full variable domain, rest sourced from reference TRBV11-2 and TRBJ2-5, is EAGVAQSPRYKIIEKRQSVAFWCNPISGHATLYWYQQILGQGPKLLIQFQNNGVVDDSQLPKDRFSAERLKGVDSTLKIQPAKLEDSAVYLCASSLGAFGGGETQYFGPGTRLLVL.

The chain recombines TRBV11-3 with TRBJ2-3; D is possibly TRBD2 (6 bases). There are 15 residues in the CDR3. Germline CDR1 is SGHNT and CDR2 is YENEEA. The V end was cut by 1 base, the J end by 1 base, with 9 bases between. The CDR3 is CASSLGGTGTDTQYF. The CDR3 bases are TGTGCCAGCAGCTTAGGCGGGACGGGCACAGATACGCAGTATTTT.

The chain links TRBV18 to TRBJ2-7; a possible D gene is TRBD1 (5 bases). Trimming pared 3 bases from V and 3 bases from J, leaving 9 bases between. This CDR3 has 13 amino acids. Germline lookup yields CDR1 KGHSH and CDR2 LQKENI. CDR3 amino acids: CASSPTENYEQYV. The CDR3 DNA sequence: TGTGCCAGCTCACCGACAGAGAACTACGAGCAGTACGTC.

CDR3 nucleotide sequence: TGTGCCAGCAGCTTAGAGGACAGGGGGCATGGCTACACCTTC. Its translation is CASSLEDRGHGYTF. The chain employs TRBV7-9 and TRBJ1-2, with 11 bases matching TRBD1. This CDR3 comprises 14 residues. In germline, CDR1 is SEHNR, CDR2 FQNEAQ (reference sequence). Trimming cost V 1 base and J 6 bases; bases outside gene matches: 1.

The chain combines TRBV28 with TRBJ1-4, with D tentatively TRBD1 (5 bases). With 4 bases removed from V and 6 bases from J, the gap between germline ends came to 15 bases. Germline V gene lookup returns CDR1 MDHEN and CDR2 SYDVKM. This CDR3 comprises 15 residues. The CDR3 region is CASSSPWGDHEKLFF. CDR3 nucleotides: TGTGCCAGCAGTTCTCCGTGGGGGGATCATGAAAAACTGTTTTTT.

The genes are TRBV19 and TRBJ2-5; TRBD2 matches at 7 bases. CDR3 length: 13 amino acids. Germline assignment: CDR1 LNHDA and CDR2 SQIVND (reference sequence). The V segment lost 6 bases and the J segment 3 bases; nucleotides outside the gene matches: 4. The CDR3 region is CASRALAEETQYF. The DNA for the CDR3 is TGTGCCAGTAGAGCCCTAGCGGAAGAGACCCAGTACTTC.

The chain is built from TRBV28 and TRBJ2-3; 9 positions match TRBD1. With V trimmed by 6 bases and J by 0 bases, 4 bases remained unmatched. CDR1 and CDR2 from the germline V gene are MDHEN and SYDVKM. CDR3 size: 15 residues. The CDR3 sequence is CASSRDRDSTDTQYF. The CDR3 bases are TGTGCCAGCAGCCGGGACAGGGACAGCACAGATACGCAGTATTTT.